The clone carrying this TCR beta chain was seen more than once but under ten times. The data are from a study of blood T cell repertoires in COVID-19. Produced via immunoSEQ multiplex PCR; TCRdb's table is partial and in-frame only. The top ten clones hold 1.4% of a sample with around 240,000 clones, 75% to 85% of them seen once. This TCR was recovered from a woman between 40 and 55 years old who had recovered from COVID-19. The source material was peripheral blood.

For the CDR3, the DNA is TGTGCCAGCAGCTTAGAGGGGGAAACACCCCTCCACTTT. Its translation is CASSLEGETPLHF. This chain connects TRBV7-9 to TRBJ1-6, with a tentative D call TRBD1 (6 bases). This CDR3 has 13 residues. Trimming removed 1 base at V and 11 bases at J, with 9 bases between. Germline-derived CDR1 and CDR2 are SEHNR and FQNEAQ (reference sequence).